The 23 T cell receptor beta chains in this list originate from one sample, sequenced in a study of response to subunit inactivated influenza vaccine. TCRdb re-derived calls from the RT-PCR reads in MiXCR, one entry per CDR3 protein. Of hundreds of thousands of distinct CDR3 sequences listed, about 15% are singletons. The specimen was CD4+ T cells sorted from PBMCs, collected about 24 months after vaccination. Receptors originate from a man aged 45 to 70 who received an inactivated influenza vaccine.

The chain uses TRBV29-1 and TRBJ1-2, with D tentatively TRBD1 (5 bases). Germline V lookup: CDR1 SQVTM, CDR2 ANQGSEA. The CDR3 runs to 13 residues. With 3 bases removed from V and 4 bases from J, the gap between germline ends came to 12 bases. CDR3 in DNA: TGCAGCGTTGATCAGGGAGGCCCCTATGGCTACACCTTC. Amino acid sequence: CSVDQGGPYGYTF. Full variable domain (rest looked up from reference TRBV29-1 and TRBJ1-2): SAVISQKPSRDICQRGTSLTIQCQVDSQVTMMFWYRQQPGQSLTLIATANQGSEATYESGFVIDKFPISRPNLTFSTLTVSNMSPEDSSIYLCSVDQGGPYGYTFGSGTRLTVV.

The chain employs TRBV20-1 and TRBJ2-2, with 9 bases fitting TRBD2. The CDR3 loop spans 17 amino acids. CDR1 is DFQATT and CDR2 is SNEGSKA in the germline V gene (reference sequence). With V trimmed by 1 base and J by 5 bases, 11 bases remained unmatched. The CDR3 region has the DNA TGCAGTGCTAGAGCCAGCCGGAGTCTAGCGGGGACCGGGGAGCTGTTTTTT. Protein: CSARASRSLAGTGELFF.

In its sample, this clonotype was seen many times. The V call is TRBV4-3, the J call TRBJ1-4; D call uncertain. The length of the CDR3 is 15 residues. V lost 0 bases, J lost 2 bases, and 7 bases lay in between. Germline values: CDR1 LGHNA, CDR2 YSLEER. CDR3 nucleotides: TGCGCCAGCAGCCAAGATCAGCGTACTAATGAAAAACTGTTTTTT. This codes for CASSQDQRTNEKLFF.

This clonotype was observed a few times. The V call is TRBV28, the J call TRBJ2-1; 8 nucleotides match TRBD1. This CDR3 has 12 residues. Germline trimming cut 8 bases from V and 4 bases from J; bases unmatched to any gene: 1. From germline, CDR1 is MDHEN and CDR2 SYDVKM. The CDR3 bases are TGTGCCAGCCGGACAGGGTACAATGAGCAGTTCTTC. It yields the protein CASRTGYNEQFF. Full variable domain (remainder filled in from reference TRBV28 and TRBJ2-1): DVKVTQSSRYLVKRTGEKVFLECVQDMDHENMFWYRQDPGLGLRLIYFSYDVKMKEKGDIPEGYSVSREKKERFSLILESASTNQTSMYLCASRTGYNEQFFGPGTRLTVL.

The chain couples TRBV7-2 to TRBJ2-5, with 11 nucleotides matching TRBD1. Germline CDR1 is SGHTA and CDR2 is FQGNSA. This CDR3 comprises 14 residues. V shed 5 bases and J 6 bases; nucleotides not matched to a gene: 5. CDR3 coding DNA: TGTGCCAGCAGCCCTGGACAGGGGGCAAAGACCCAGTACTTC. It specifies CASSPGQGAKTQYF.

The genes are TRBV18 and TRBJ2-7; D gene unclear. The germline gives CDR1 KGHSH, CDR2 LQKENI. Trimming took off 4 bases at V and 3 bases at J, with 7 bases between the two ends. The CDR3 loop spans 12 amino acids. The CDR3: CASSQNDYEQYF. Written as DNA, the CDR3 is TGTGCCAGCTCACAGAATGACTACGAGCAGTACTTC.

The V gene is TRBV18, the J gene TRBJ2-5; perhaps TRBD1 as D (6 bases). Per germline, CDR1 KGHSH and CDR2 LQKENI. V lost 3 bases, J lost 5 bases, and 19 bases lay in between. CDR3 size: 16 residues. In nucleotides, the CDR3 is TGTGCCAGCTCACCGACCTCTGCAGGGGTTCAGGAGACCCAGTACTTC. Amino acid sequence: CASSPTSAGVQETQYF.

Only a few counts were recorded for this clonotype. The J gene is TRBJ1-5, the V gene TRBV10-3, with a tentative D call TRBD1 (5 bases). Germline CDR1 reads ENHRY; CDR2 reads SYGVKD. The CDR3 length is 13 residues. The ends were cut back, 8 bases at V and 6 bases at J, with 14 bases in the middle. The CDR3 is CAIGGYSGQPQHF. DNA for the CDR3: TGTGCCATCGGGGGGTATTCGGGTCAGCCCCAGCATTTT.

J is TRBJ1-4 and V is TRBV5-5; D possibly corresponds to TRBD1 (6 bases). V was shortened by 5 bases and J by 5 bases, with 13 bases between the two germline ends. CDR1 and CDR2 (germline): SGHKS, YYEKEE (reference sequence). This CDR3 has 14 amino acids. CDR3 protein: CASRGTTMNEKLFF. The CDR3 DNA follows: TGTGCCAGCAGGGGGACAACTATGAATGAAAAACTGTTTTTT. Full variable domain (remainder filled in from reference TRBV5-5 and TRBJ1-4): DAGVTQSPTHLIKTRGQQVTLRCSPISGHKSVSWYQQVLGQGPQFIFQYYEKEERGRGNFPDRFSARQFPNYSSELNVNALLLGDSALYLCASRGTTMNEKLFFGSGTQLSVL.

This clonotype appeared a few times. The J gene is TRBJ2-1, the V gene TRBV5-1; 9 nucleotides agree with TRBD2. V lost 4 bases and J lost 0; bases outside the gene matches: 11. Germline-derived CDR1 and CDR2 are SGHRS and YFSETQ. The CDR3 is 18 amino acids. CDR3 bases: TGCGCCAGCAGCCTTGTAAATAGCGGGGGTAGCTCCTACAATGAGCAGTTCTTC. This sequence encodes CASSLVNSGGSSYNEQFF.

The rearrangement uses TRBV6-2 or TRBV6-3 and TRBJ2-1; 10 bases align to TRBD1. V lost 4 bases and J lost 5; bases outside the gene matches: 8. Germline lookup yields CDR1 MNHEY and CDR2 SVGEGT. This CDR3 region has 16 residues. This CDR3 reads CASSFRDRGGNNEQFF. The CDR3 bases are TGTGCCAGCAGTTTCCGGGACAGGGGAGGTAACAATGAGCAGTTCTTC.

The gene calls are TRBV20-1 and TRBJ2-1, with TRBD2 matching over 7 bases. The CDR3 is 12 residues long. Germline values: CDR1 DFQATT, CDR2 SNEGSKA (reference sequence). V trimming: 4 bases; J trimming: 9 bases; junction bases outside the gene matches: 6. The CDR3 protein is CSATGLVGEQFF. In nucleotides, the CDR3 is TGCAGTGCTACCGGACTAGTGGGTGAGCAGTTCTTC.

This clonotype was picked up a small number of times. The V call is TRBV20-1, the J call TRBJ1-5; no definite D call. The CDR3 spans 13 residues. Trimming shortened V by 0 bases and J by 6 bases, and 9 bases separated the two germline ends. Per germline, CDR1 DFQATT and CDR2 SNEGSKA (reference sequence). The CDR3 sequence: CSARDTARQPQHF. The CDR3 nucleotides are TGCAGTGCTAGAGACACGGCGCGTCAGCCCCAGCATTTT.

This clonotype came up a few times. The V call is TRBV12-3 or TRBV12-4, the J call TRBJ1-6; no definite D call. Trimming removed 5 bases from V and 10 bases from J, with 12 bases in between. This CDR3 has 13 residues. DNA for the CDR3: TGTGCCAGCAGTCTCAGGATTAGGTCACCCCTCCACTTT. Translated, it gives CASSLRIRSPLHF.

This clonotype appeared many times. V usage is TRBV5-1 and J usage is TRBJ1-1; D is ambiguous. The CDR3 totals 13 residues. V was trimmed by 5 bases and J by 3 bases, leaving 11 bases between them. The germline gives CDR1 SGHRS, CDR2 YFSETQ. This CDR3 reads CASRTELDTEAFF. DNA of the CDR3: TGCGCCAGCAGGACGGAGTTGGACACTGAAGCTTTCTTT.

This clonotype has a handful of counts. The V and J genes are TRBV11-2 and TRBJ1-1; D is possibly TRBD1 (6 bases). V was clipped by 0 bases and J by 11 bases, with 13 bases between them. The CDR3 spans 13 residues. Germline loops: CDR1 SGHAT, CDR2 FQNNGV. The CDR3, as DNA: TGTGCCAGCAGCTTAGAGGGCAGGGGTTCTGCTTTCTTT. It encodes CASSLEGRGSAFF.

This clonotype was counted a few times. CDR3 nucleotide sequence: TGTGCCAGCAGTTTAAAGAGCGGGGCGACAGATACGCAGTATTTT. Protein: CASSLKSGATDTQYF. V gene TRBV27 combines with J gene TRBJ2-3, with TRBD2 matching 7 bases. Trimming took 2 bases from V and 3 from J; bases not matched to a gene: 5. This CDR3 spans 15 amino acids. The germline gives CDR1 MNHEY, CDR2 SMNVEV (reference sequence).

The sample holds a few counts of this clonotype. This sequence joins TRBV7-8 and TRBJ1-5; no clear D. There are 16 residues in the CDR3. Trimming cost V 2 bases and J 0 bases, with 11 bases left between them. Germline assignment: CDR1 SGHVS and CDR2 FQNEAQ. The CDR3 loop reads CASSLKGWVSNQPQHF. The CDR3 DNA sequence: TGTGCCAGCAGCTTAAAAGGGTGGGTTAGCAATCAGCCCCAGCATTTT.

This clonotype was seen just once. The chain links TRBV20-1 to TRBJ1-6; D is perhaps TRBD1 (6 bases). Trimming cost V 2 bases and J 0 bases, with 11 bases left between them. The germline gives CDR1 DFQATT, CDR2 SNEGSKA (reference sequence). CDR3 length: 16 residues. The CDR3 here is CSARSGTSSYNSPLHF. DNA of the CDR3: TGCAGTGCTAGATCAGGGACAAGCTCCTATAATTCACCCCTCCACTTT.

This clonotype was counted ten times or more. V usage is TRBV24-1 and J usage is TRBJ2-2; 11 bases are a match to TRBD1. The CDR3 is 16 amino acids. Trimming removed 1 base from V and 7 bases from J; junction bases left unmatched: 4. In germline, CDR1 is KGHDR, CDR2 SFDVKD. CDR3 DNA sequence: TGTGCCACCAGTGATTTTCGGGACAGGGGGGACGGGGAGCTGTTTTTT. It yields the protein CATSDFRDRGDGELFF.

The chain combines TRBV5-1 with TRBJ2-1, with 9 bases matching TRBD2. This CDR3 is built from 17 residues. Germline-derived CDR1 and CDR2 are SGHRS and YFSETQ. V trimming: 0 bases; J trimming: 9 bases; junction bases outside the gene matches: 13. In DNA, the CDR3 is TGCGCCAGCAGCTTGGACCCTCATCTAGCGGGATCGGCTGAGCAGTTCTTC. Amino acid sequence: CASSLDPHLAGSAEQFF.

Only one count was recorded for this clonotype. V is TRBV5-1 and J is TRBJ2-7; D is possibly TRBD1 (5 bases). V lost 1 base and J 2 bases, leaving 10 bases between the germline ends. The CDR3 contains 14 residues. Germline V gives CDR1 SGHRS, CDR2 YFSETQ. The CDR3 bases are TGCGCCAGCAGCTTGCATGACAGAGCCTACGAGCAGTACTTC. This translates into CASSLHDRAYEQYF. Full variable domain (missing parts from reference TRBV5-1 and TRBJ2-7): KAGVTQTPRYLIKTRGQQVTLSCSPISGHRSVSWYQQTPGQGLQFLFEYFSETQRNKGNFPGRFSGRQFSNSRSEMNVSTLELGDSALYLCASSLHDRAYEQYFGPGTRLTVT.

CDR3: CASSPRRAYGYTF. CDR3 nucleotides: TGTGCCAGCAGTCCACGGAGGGCTTATGGCTACACCTTC. This chain links TRBV6-1 with TRBJ1-2; D uncertain. Germline CDR1 and CDR2: MNHNS and SASEGT. With 5 bases removed from V and 5 bases from J, the gap between germline ends came to 12 bases. The CDR3 contains 13 residues.